The entry below gives a single TCR beta chain sequence along with its context. At one boundary the junction diverges from the germline segment, which might be a read error. The data were taken from a study of Ad26.COV2.S vaccination and SARS-CoV-2 variants. Clones were read by immunoSEQ multiplex PCR, and TCRdb kept only the in-frame ones, dropping some. Of 300,000 to 400,000 clones in the sample, 90% are singletons; the top ten hold approximately 5.8%. Treatment of the sample: roughly 20 received Ad26.COV2.S at low or high dose, single or two shots; several received placebo; per-sample allocation not given. Vaccine and placebo recipients were sampled on day 63 after the first injection. The germline V gene encodes CDR1 SNHLY and CDR2 FYNNEI. CDR3 length: 14 residues.

This sequence joins TRBV2 and TRBJ1-5, with a possible D match to TRBD1 (5 bases). The sequence came from a person aged 18-65 years who received the Ad26.COV2.S COVID-19 vaccine or a placebo. This sample comprised peripheral blood, obtained in a trial of Ad26.COV2.S vaccine versus placebo. The CDR3 region is CAGGGPPLGQPQHF. The CDR3 region has the DNA TGCGCTGGTGGGGGACCCCCCTTGGGTCAGCCCCAGCATTTT.